This T cell receptor beta chain comes out of a study of blood T cell repertoires in COVID-19. Study information: Both acute and convalescent COVID-19 samples were obtained from the United States, Italy and Spain.

The protocol was immunoSEQ multiplex PCR, while the TCRdb copy is restricted to in-frame clones and leaves out a portion. The sample has under 350,000 clones; under 90% are singletons. The junction had 5 bases not matched to a gene; V was cut back by 2 bases and J by 5 bases. This CDR3 comprises 14 residues. Germline V gene sequence: CDR1 SNHLY, CDR2 FYNNEI. The chain uses TRBV2 and TRBJ1-2; 7 nucleotides line up with TRBD1. The clonotype comes from a woman aged 25 to 39 with COVID-19, enrolled during active disease. Sequencing used peripheral blood. For the CDR3, the DNA is TGTGCCAGCAGTGAAAAGGGGGCAGGGTATGGCTACACCTTC. It specifies CASSEKGAGYGYTF.